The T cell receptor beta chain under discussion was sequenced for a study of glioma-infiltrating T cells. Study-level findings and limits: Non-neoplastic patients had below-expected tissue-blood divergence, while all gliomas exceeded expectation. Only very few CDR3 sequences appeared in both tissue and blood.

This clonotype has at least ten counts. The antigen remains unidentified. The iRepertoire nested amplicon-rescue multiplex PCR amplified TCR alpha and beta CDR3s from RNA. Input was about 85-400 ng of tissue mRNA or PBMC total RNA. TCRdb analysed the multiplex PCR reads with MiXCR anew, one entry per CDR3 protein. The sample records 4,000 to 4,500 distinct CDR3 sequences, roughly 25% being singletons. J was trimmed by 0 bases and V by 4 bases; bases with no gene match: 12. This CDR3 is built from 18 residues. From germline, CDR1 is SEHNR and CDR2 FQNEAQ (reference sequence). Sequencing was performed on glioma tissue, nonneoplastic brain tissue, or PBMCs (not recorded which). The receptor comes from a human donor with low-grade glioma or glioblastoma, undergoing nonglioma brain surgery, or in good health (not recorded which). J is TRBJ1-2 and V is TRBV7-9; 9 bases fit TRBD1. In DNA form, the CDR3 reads TGTGCCAGCAGCTCCCGGGACAGGGAATTTTCAGCTAACTATGGCTACACCTTC. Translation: CASSSRDREFSANYGYTF.